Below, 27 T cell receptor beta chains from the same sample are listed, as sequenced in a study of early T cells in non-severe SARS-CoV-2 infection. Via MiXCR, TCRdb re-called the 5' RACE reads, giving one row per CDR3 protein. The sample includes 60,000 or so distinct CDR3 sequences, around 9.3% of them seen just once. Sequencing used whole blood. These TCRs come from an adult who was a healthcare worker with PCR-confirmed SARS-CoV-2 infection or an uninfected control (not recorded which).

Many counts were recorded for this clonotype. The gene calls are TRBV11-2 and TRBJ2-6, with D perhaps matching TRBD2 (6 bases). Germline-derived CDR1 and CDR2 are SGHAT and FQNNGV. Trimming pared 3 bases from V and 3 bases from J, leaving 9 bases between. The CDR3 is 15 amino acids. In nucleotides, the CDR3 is TGTGCCAGCAGCTTCGGAGGGTTTGGGGCCAACGTCCTGACTTTC. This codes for CASSFGGFGANVLTF.

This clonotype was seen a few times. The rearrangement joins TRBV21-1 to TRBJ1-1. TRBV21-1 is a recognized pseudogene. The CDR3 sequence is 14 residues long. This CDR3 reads CASSKARGNTEAFF. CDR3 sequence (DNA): TGTGCCAGCAGCAAAGCGCGAGGGAACACTGAAGCTTTCTTT.

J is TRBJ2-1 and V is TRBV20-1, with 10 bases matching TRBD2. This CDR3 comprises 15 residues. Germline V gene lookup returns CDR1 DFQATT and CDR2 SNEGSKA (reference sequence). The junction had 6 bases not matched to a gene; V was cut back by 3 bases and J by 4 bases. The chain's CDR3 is CSASLQLAGYNEQFF. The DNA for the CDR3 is TGCAGTGCTAGTCTTCAACTAGCGGGATACAATGAGCAGTTCTTC.

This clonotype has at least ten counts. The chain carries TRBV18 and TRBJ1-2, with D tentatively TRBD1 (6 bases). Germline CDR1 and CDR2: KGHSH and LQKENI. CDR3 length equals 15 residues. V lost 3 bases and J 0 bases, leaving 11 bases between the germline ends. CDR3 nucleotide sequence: TGTGCCAGCTCACCCCGACAGGAGTCTAACTATGGCTACACCTTC. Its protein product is CASSPRQESNYGYTF.

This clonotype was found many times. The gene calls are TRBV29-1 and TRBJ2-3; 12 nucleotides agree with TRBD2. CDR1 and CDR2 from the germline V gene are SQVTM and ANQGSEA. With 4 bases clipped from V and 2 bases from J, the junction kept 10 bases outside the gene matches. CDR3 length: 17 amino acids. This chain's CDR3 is CSVAASGGAAPTDTQYF. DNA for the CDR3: TGCAGCGTTGCGGCTAGCGGGGGGGCCGCCCCCACAGATACGCAGTATTTT.

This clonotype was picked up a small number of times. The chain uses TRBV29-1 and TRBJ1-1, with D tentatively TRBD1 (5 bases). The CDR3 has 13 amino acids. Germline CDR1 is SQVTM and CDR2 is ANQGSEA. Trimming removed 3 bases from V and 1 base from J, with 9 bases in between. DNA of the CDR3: TGCAGCGTTGAGGGACGGGAGAACACTGAAGCTTTCTTT. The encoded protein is CSVEGRENTEAFF.

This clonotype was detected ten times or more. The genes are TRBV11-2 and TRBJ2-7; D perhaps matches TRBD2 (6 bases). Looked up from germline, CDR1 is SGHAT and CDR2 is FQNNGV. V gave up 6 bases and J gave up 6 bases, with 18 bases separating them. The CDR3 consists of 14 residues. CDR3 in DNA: TGTGCCAGCAGACCTCCCCGGAGGGCGGGCGAGCAGTACTTC. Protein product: CASRPPRRAGEQYF. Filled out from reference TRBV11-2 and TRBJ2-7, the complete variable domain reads EAGVAQSPRYKIIEKRQSVAFWCNPISGHATLYWYQQILGQGPKLLIQFQNNGVVDDSQLPKDRFSAERLKGVDSTLKIQPAKLEDSAVYLCASRPPRRAGEQYFGPGTRLTVT.

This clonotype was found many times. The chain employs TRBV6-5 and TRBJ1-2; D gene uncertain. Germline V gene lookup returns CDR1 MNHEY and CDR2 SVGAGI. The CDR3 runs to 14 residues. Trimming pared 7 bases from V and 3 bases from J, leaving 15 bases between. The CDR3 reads CASKRSGWDYGYTF. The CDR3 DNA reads TGTGCCAGCAAAAGGTCCGGGTGGGACTATGGCTACACCTTC.

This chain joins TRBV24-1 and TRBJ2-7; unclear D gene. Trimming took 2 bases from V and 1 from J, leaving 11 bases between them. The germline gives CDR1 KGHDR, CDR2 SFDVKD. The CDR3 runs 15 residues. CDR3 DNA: TGTGCCACCAGTGATTCTGGCGGCAGGTCCTACGAGCAGTACTTC. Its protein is CATSDSGGRSYEQYF.

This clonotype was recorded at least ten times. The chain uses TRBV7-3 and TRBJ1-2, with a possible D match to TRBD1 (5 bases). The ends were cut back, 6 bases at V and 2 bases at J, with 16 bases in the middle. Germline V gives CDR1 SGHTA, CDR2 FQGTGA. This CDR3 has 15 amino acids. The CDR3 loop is CASRRQPDQNYGYTF. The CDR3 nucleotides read TGTGCCAGCAGACGACAGCCGGATCAGAACTATGGCTACACCTTC.

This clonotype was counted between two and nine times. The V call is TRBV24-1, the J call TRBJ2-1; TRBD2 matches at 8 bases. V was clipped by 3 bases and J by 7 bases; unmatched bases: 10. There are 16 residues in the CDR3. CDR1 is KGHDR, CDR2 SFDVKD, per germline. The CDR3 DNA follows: TGTGCCACCAGTGATCCTCGAGGTAGCGGGACAAATGAGCAGTTCTTC. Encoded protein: CATSDPRGSGTNEQFF.

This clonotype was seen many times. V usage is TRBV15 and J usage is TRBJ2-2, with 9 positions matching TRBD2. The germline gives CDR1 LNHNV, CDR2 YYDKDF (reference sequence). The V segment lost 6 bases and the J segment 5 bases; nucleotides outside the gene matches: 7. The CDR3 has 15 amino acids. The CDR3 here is CATRGTSRGTGELFF. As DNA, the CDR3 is TGTGCCACCAGGGGGACTAGCCGGGGGACCGGGGAGCTGTTTTTT.

CDR3 sequence: CASKRNTEAFF. CDR3 sequence (DNA): TGTGCCAGCAAGCGAAACACTGAAGCTTTCTTT. The chain couples TRBV12-3 or TRBV12-4 to TRBJ1-1; no reliable D call. V was pared by 7 bases and J by 2 bases, with 5 bases between. This CDR3 has 11 amino acids.

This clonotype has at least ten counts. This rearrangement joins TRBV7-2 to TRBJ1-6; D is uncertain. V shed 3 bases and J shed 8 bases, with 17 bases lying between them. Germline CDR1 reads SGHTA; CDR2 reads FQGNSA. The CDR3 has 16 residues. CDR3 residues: CASSLGRTRGDSPLHF. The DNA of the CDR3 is TGTGCCAGCAGCTTGGGGAGGACTCGAGGAGATTCACCCCTCCACTTT.

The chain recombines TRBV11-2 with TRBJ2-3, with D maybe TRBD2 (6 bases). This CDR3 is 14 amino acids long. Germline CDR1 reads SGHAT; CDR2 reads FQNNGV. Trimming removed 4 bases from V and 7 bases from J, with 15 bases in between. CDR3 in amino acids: CASSSGPGGNTQYF. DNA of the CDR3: TGTGCCAGCAGCTCGGGACCTGGAGGGAATACGCAGTATTTT.

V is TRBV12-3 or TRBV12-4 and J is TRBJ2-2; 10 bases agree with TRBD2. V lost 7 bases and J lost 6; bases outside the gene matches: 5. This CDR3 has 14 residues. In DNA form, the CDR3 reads TGTGCCAGCACCCTAGCGGGGGCCCCCGGGGAGCTGTTTTTT. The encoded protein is CASTLAGAPGELFF.

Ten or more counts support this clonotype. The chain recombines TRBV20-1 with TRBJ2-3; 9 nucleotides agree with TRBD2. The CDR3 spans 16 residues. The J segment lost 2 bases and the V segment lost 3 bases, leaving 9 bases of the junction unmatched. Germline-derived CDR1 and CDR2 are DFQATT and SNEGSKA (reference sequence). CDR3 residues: CSASLLAGGPTDTQYF. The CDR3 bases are TGCAGTGCTAGCCTCCTGGCGGGGGGGCCCACAGATACGCAGTATTTT.

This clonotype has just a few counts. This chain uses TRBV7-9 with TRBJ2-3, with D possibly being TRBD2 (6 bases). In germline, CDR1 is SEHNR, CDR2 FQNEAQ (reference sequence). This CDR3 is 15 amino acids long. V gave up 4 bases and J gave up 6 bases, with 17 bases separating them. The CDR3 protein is CASSSQQGGMDTQYF. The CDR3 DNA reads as TGTGCCAGCAGCTCCCAACAAGGAGGGATGGATACGCAGTATTTT.

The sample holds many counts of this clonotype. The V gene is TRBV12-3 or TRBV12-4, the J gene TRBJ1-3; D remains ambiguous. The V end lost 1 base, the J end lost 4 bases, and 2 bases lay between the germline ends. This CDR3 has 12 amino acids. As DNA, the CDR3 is TGTGCCAGCAGTTTAGGGGGAAACACCATATATTTT. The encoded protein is CASSLGGNTIYF.

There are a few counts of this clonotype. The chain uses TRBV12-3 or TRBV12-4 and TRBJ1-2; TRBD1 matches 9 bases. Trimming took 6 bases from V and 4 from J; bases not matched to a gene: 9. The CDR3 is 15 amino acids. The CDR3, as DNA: TGTGCCAGCAGCGGAACAGGGGGCGCAATCTATGGCTACACCTTC. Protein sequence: CASSGTGGAIYGYTF.

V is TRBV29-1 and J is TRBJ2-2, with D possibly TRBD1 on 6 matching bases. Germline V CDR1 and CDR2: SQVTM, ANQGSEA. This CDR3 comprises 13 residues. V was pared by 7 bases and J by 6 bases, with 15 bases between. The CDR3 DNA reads TGCAGCGCAACGTCCACAGGGCCCGGGGAGCTGTTTTTT. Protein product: CSATSTGPGELFF.

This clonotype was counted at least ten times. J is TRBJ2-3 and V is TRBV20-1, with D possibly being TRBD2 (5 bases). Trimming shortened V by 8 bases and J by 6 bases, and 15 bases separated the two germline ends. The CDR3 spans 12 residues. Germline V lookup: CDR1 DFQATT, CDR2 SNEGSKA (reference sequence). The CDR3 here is CSQRPGLDTQYF. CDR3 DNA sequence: TGCAGTCAAAGGCCGGGGTTGGATACGCAGTATTTT.

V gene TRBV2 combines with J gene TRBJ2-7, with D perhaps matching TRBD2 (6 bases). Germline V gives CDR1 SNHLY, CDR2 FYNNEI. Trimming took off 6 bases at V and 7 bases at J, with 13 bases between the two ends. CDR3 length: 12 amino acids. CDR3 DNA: TGTGCCAGCAGACGTGAGGAGGGTGAGCAGTACTTC. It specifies CASRREEGEQYF.

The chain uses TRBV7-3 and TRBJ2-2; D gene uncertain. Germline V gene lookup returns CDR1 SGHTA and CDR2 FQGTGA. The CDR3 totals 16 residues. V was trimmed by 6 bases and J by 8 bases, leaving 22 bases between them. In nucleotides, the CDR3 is TGTGCCAGCAGTCCAAATGTTAAGACTGCTTCGGGGGAGCTGTTTTTT. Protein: CASSPNVKTASGELFF.

The CDR3 DNA reads as TGTGCCAGCAGTCGGGACAGGGGGAGGACTGAAGCTTTCTTT. The encoded protein is CASSRDRGRTEAFF. The chain recombines TRBV12-3 or TRBV12-4 with TRBJ1-1; TRBD1 agrees at 11 bases. V dropped 5 bases and J dropped 5; count of bases not matched to a gene: 4. The CDR3 has 14 residues.

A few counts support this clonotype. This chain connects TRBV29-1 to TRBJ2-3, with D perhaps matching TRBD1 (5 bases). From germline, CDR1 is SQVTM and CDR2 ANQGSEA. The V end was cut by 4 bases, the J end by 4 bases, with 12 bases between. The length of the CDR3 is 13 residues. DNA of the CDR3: TGCAGCGTTGGCCCCAGGGCGGCAGATACGCAGTATTTT. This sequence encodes CSVGPRAADTQYF.

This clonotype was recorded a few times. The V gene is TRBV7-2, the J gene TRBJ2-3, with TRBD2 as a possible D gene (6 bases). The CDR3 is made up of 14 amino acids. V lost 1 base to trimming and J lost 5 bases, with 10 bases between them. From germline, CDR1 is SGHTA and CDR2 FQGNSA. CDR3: CASSLGLARDTQYF. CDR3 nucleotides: TGTGCCAGCAGCTTAGGGCTAGCGAGAGATACGCAGTATTTT.